This T cell receptor beta chain is from a study of blood T cell repertoires in COVID-19. Libraries were prepared by immunoSEQ multiplex PCR; TCRdb keeps only in-frame clonotypes and omits some of them. The sample has more than 200,000 clones; about 89% are singletons. The clonotype was recovered from a woman between 25 and 40 years old who had recovered from COVID-19. The sample comprised PBMCs or T cells enriched from blood (not recorded which).

The CDR3 loop is CASSRLAGDTDTQYF. CDR3 in DNA: TGTGCCAGCAGTCGGCTAGCGGGGGACACAGATACGCAGTATTTT. The rearrangement uses TRBV28 and TRBJ2-3; TRBD2 matches 10 bases. The germline V gene encodes CDR1 MDHEN and CDR2 SYDVKM. The CDR3 totals 15 residues. J lost 2 bases, V lost 5 bases, and 4 bases had no gene match.